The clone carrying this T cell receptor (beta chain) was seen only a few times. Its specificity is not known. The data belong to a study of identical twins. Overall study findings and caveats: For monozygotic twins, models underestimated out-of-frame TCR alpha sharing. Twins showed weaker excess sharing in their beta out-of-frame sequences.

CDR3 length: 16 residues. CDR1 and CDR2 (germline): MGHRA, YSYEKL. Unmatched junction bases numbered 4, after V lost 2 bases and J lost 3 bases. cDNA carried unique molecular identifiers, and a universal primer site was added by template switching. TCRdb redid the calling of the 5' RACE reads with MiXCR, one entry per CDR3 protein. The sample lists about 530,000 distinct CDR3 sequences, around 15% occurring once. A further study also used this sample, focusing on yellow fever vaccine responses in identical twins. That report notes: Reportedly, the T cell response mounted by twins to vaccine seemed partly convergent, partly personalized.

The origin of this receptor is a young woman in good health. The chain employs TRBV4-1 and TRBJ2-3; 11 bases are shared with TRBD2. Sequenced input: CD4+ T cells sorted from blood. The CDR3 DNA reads TGCGCCAGCAGCCAAATAGCGGGAGGGTTGACAGATACGCAGTATTTT. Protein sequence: CASSQIAGGLTDTQYF.